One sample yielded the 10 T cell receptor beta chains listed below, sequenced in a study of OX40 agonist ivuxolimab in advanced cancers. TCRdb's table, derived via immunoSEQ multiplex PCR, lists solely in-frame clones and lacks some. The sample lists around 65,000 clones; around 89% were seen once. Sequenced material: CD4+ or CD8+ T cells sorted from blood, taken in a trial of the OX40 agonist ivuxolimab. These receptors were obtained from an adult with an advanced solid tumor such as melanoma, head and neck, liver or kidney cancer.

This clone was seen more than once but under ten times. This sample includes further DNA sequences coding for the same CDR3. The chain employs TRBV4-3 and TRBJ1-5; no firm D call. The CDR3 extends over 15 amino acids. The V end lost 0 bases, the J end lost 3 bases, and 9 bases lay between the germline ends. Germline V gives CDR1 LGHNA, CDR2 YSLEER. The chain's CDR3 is CASSQDRLNNQPQHF. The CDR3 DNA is TGCGCCAGCAGCCAAGATAGACTGAACAATCAGCCCCAGCATTTT.

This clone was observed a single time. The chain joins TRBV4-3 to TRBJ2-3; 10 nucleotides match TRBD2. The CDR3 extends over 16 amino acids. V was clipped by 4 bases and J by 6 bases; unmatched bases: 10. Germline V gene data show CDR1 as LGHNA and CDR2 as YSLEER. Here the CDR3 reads CASSRLAGEFGDTQYF. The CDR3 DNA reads TGCGCCAGCAGCCGGCTAGCGGGAGAGTTCGGGGATACGCAGTATTTT.

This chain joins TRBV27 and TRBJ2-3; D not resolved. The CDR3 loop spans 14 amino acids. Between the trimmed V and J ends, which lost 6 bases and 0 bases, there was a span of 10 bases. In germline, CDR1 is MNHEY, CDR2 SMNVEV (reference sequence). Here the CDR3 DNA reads TGTGCCAGCAGCGCGCGGTGGAGCACAGATACGCAGTATTTT. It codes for CASSARWSTDTQYF.

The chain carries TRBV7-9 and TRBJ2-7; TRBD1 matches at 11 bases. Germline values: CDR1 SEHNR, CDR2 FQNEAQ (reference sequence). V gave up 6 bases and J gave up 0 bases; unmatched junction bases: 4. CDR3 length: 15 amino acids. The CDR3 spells CASRDGTGGSYEQYF. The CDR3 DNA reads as TGTGCCAGCAGGGATGGGACAGGGGGCTCCTACGAGCAGTACTTC.

CDR3 amino acids: CASSSIDTGELFF. CDR3 nucleotide sequence: TGTGCCAGCAGTTCTATCGACACCGGGGAGCTGTTTTTT. The chain carries TRBV11-1 and TRBJ2-2; no firm D call. Germline CDR1 SGHAT, CDR2 FQDESV (reference sequence). V gave up 6 bases and J gave up 3 bases, with 8 bases separating them. This CDR3 spans 13 amino acids. The variable domain in full, with the rest retrieved from reference TRBV11-1 and TRBJ2-2, is EAEVAQSPRYKITEKSQAVAFWCDPISGHATLYWYRQILGQGPELLVQFQDESVVDDSQLPKDRFSAERLKGVDSTLKIQPAELGDSAMYLCASSSIDTGELFFGEGSRLTVL.

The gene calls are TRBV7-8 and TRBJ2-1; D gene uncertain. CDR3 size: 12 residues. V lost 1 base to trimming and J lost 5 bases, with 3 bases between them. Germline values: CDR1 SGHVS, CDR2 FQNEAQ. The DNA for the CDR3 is TGTGCCAGCAGCTTAGAGGACAATGAGCAGTTCTTC. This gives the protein CASSLEDNEQFF.

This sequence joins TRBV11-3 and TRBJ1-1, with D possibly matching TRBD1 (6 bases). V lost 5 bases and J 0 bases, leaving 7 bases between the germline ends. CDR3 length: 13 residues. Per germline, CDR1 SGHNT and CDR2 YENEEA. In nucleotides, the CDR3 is TGTGCCAGCAGCCCAGGGGTGAACACTGAAGCTTTCTTT. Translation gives CASSPGVNTEAFF. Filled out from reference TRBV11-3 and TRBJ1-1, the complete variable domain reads EAGVVQSPRYKIIEKKQPVAFWCNPISGHNTLYWYLQNLGQGPELLIRYENEEAVDDSQLPKDRFSAERLKGVDSTLKIQPAELGDSAVYLCASSPGVNTEAFFGQGTRLTVV.

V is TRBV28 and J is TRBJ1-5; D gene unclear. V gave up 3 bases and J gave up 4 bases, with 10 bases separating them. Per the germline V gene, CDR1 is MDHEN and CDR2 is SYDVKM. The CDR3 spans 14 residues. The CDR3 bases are TGTGCCAGCAGTTTTTTGGTCAGTAATCAGCCCCAGCATTTT. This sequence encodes CASSFLVSNQPQHF.

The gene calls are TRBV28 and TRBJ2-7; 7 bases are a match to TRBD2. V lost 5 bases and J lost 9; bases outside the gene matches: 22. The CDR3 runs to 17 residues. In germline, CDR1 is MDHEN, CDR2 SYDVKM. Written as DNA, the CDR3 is TGTGCCAGCAGTCTCGGGGACGAGGGGAGGGAGTTCGTCGGGCAGTACTTC. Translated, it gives CASSLGDEGREFVGQYF.

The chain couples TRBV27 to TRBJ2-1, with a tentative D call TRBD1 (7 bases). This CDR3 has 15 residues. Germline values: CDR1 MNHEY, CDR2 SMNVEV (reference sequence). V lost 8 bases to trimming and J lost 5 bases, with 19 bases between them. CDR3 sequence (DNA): TGTGCCAGCCACGCGGAGGGGGCGTTTGACAATGAGCAGTTCTTC. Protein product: CASHAEGAFDNEQFF.